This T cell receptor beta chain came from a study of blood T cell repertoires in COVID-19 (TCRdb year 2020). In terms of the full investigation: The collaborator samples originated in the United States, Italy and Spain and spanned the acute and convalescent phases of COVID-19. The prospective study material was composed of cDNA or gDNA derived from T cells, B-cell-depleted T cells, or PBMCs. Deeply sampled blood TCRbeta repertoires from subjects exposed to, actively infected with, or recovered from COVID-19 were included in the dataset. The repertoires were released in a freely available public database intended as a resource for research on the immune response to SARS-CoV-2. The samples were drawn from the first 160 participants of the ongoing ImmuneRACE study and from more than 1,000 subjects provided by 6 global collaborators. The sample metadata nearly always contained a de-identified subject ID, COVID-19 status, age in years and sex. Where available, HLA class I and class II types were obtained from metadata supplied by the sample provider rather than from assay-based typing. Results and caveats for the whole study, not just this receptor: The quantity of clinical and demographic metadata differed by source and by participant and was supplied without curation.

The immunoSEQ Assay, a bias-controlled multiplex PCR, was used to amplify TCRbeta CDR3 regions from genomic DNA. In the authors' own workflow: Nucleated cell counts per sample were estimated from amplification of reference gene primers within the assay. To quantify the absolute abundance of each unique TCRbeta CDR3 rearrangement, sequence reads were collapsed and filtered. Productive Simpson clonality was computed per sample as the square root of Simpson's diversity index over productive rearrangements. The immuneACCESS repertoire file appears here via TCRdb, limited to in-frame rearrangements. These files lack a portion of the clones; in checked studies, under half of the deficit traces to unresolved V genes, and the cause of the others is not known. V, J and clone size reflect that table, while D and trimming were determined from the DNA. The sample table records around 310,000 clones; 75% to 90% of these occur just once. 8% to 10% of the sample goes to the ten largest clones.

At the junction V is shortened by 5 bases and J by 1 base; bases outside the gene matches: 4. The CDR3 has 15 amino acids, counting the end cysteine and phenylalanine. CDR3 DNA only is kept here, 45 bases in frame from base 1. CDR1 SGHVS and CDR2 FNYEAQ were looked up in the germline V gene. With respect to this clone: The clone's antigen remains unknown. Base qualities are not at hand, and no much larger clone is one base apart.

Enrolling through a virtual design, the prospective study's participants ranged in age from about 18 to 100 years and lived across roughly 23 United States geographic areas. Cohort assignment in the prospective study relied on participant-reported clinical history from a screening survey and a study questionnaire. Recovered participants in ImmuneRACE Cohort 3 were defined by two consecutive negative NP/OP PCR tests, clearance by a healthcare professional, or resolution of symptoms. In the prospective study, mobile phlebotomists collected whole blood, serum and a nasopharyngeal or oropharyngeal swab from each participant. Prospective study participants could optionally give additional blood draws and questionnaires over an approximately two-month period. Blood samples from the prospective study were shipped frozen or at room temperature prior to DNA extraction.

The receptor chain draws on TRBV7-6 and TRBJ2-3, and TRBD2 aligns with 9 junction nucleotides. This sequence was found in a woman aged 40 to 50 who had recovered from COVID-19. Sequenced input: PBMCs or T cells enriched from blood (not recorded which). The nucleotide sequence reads TGTGCCAGCAGCCCGCGGACTAGCGGCACAGATACGCAGTATTTT. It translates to CASSPRTSGTDTQYF.